The 14 T cell receptor beta chains in this list originate from one sample, sequenced in a study of CD8+CD57+ T cells in acquired aplastic anemia. The template used for profiling TCR beta VDJ and CDR3 was genomic DNA. Via MiXCR, TCRdb re-called the reads, giving one row per CDR3 protein. The sample comprises hundreds of thousands of distinct CDR3 sequences, approximately 57% of which are singletons, and 7.5% to 9% rests with the top ten. Sequences were obtained from sorted CD4+, CD8+, or CD8+CD57+ T cells (not recorded which) from PBMCs. Receptors were obtained from a human donor with severe aplastic anemia or a healthy control (not recorded which).

This rearrangement joins TRBV25-1 to TRBJ2-7; D is unclear. V was pared by 1 base and J by 3 bases, with 7 bases between. This CDR3 is built from 13 residues. The germline gives CDR1 MGHDK, CDR2 SYGVNS. The CDR3 loop is CASSELFLYEQYF. As DNA, the CDR3 is TGTGCCAGCAGTGAATTGTTCCTCTACGAGCAGTACTTC.

This clonotype was recorded at least ten times. The chain employs TRBV20-1 and TRBJ1-1; TRBD1 is a possible D gene (6 bases). The CDR3 extends over 13 amino acids. V was cut by 3 bases and J by 3 bases, with 11 bases left in between. CDR1 is DFQATT and CDR2 is SNEGSKA in the germline V gene (reference sequence). The CDR3 bases are TGCAGTGCTAGTTACAGGGTTCACACTGAAGCTTTCTTT. Residues: CSASYRVHTEAFF.

The genes are TRBV9 and TRBJ2-7, with no clear D. Trimming removed 4 bases from V and 1 base from J, with 21 bases in between. The CDR3 covers 17 residues. CDR1 SGDLS and CDR2 YYNGEE come from the germline V gene. CDR3 nucleotide sequence: TGTGCCAGCAGCACGAGGCCAGAGGACCAACCTTCCTACGAGCAGTACTTC. It yields the protein CASSTRPEDQPSYEQYF.

The chain combines TRBV20-1 with TRBJ2-5; 9 bases line up with TRBD1. The V gene's germline CDR1 is DFQATT and CDR2 SNEGSKA (reference sequence). V gave up 3 bases and J gave up 5 bases; unmatched junction bases: 4. The CDR3 sequence is 13 residues long. This CDR3 reads CSARTGGTETQYF. The CDR3 DNA reads as TGCAGTGCTAGGACAGGGGGTACGGAGACCCAGTACTTC.

The rearrangement links TRBV7-8 to TRBJ2-7; 10 bases line up with TRBD2. Germline V CDR1 and CDR2: SGHVS, FQNEAQ. V was pared by 5 bases and J by 1 base, with 5 bases of the junction left unmatched. This CDR3 contains 15 residues. The CDR3 is CASSREREGSYEQYV. CDR3 in DNA: TGTGCCAGCAGCCGAGAGCGGGAGGGATCCTACGAGCAGTACGTC.

The J gene is TRBJ2-3, the V gene TRBV29-1; possible D gene TRBD2, 5 bases. The CDR3 extends over 13 amino acids. The germline CDR1 and CDR2 sequences are SQVTM and ANQGSEA. V dropped 4 bases and J dropped 2 bases, with 10 bases sitting between them. CDR3 in DNA: TGCAGCGTTGGTGAGGGCCCCACAGATACGCAGTATTTT. This gives the protein CSVGEGPTDTQYF.

This clonotype was detected many times. V gene TRBV7-8 combines with J gene TRBJ2-6; 9 bases are shared with TRBD1. The V gene's germline CDR1 is SGHVS and CDR2 FQNEAQ. The V gene end was trimmed by 3 bases and the J gene end by 0 bases; junction bases not matched to a gene: 12. The CDR3 is made up of 20 amino acids. For the CDR3, the DNA is TGTGCCAGCAGCTTGCGGGAAAAGGGACAGGGAAGCTCTGGGGCCAACGTCCTGACTTTC. This translates into CASSLREKGQGSSGANVLTF.

This clonotype was seen a single time. The chain employs TRBV5-1 and TRBJ2-6, with 7 nucleotides matching TRBD2. V dropped 4 bases and J dropped 2; count of bases not matched to a gene: 3. The germline gives CDR1 SGHRS, CDR2 YFSETQ. The CDR3 loop spans 15 amino acids. The CDR3: CASSTGGPGANVLTF. In nucleotides, the CDR3 is TGCGCCAGCAGCACGGGAGGACCTGGGGCCAACGTCCTGACTTTC.

J is TRBJ2-2 and V is TRBV24-1, with TRBD1 as a possible D gene (6 bases). CDR1 is KGHDR and CDR2 is SFDVKD in the germline V gene. Between the trimmed V and J ends, which lost 1 base and 3 bases, there was a span of 8 bases. The CDR3 is 15 amino acids. The CDR3 loop reads CATSDFNRDTGELFF. DNA of the CDR3: TGTGCCACCAGTGATTTCAACAGGGACACCGGGGAGCTGTTTTTT.

The CDR3 loop is CAISESTGGKNYGYTF. CDR3 sequence (DNA): TGTGCCATCAGTGAGTCAACAGGGGGGAAGAACTATGGCTACACCTTC. The J gene is TRBJ1-2, the V gene TRBV10-3, with 8 bases lining up with TRBD1. The CDR3 consists of 16 residues. J lost 2 bases, V lost 0 bases, and 5 bases had no gene match. Germline CDR1 reads ENHRY; CDR2 reads SYGVKD.

In the case of this clonotype: The conserved phenylalanine or tryptophan normally closing the CDR3 is absent here, so this likely arose from a read error. The chain uses TRBV10-2 and TRBJ2-7; 10 bases fit TRBD1. Germline CDR1 and CDR2: WSHSY and SAAADI. The CDR3 contains 14 residues. The V and J ends lost 6 bases and 1 base, in that order; junction bases with no gene match: 3. CDR3 bases: TGCGCCAGCAGGGGACAGGGGATATCCTACGAGCAGTACTCC. It encodes CASRGQGISYEQYS.

There are many counts of this clonotype. As DNA, the CDR3 is TGCGCCAGCAGCCAAAATCAGGGCACTGAAGCTTTCTTT. Translation gives CASSQNQGTEAFF. The chain is built from TRBV5-1 and TRBJ1-1, with a tentative D call TRBD1 (5 bases). Germline-derived CDR1 and CDR2 are SGHRS and YFSETQ. V shed 4 bases and J shed 4 bases, with 11 bases lying between them. The CDR3 has 13 amino acids.

Regarding this clonotype: One end of the junction fails to match germline, which may point to a read error. The chain joins TRBV10-3 to TRBJ2-7, with a weak D call TRBD1 (5 bases). Germline CDR1 ENHRY, CDR2 SYGVKD. This CDR3 spans 14 amino acids. CDR3 residues: CASSWGRASYEQYF. Here the CDR3 DNA reads TGTGCCAGCAGTTGGGGCAGGGCCTCCTACGAGCAGTACTTC.

Regarding this clonotype: A much bigger clone sits one base away, suggesting this may be a read error. V and J are TRBV28 and TRBJ1-2; D is possibly TRBD1 (5 bases). The V gene's germline CDR1 is MDHEN and CDR2 SYDVKM. Trimming took 4 bases from V and 13 from J, leaving 22 bases between them. The CDR3 loop spans 14 amino acids. CDR3 DNA: TGTGCCAGCAGTTCGCTGAGGGGTTTCAACAGCTTCACCTTC. Residues: CASSSLRGFNSFTF.